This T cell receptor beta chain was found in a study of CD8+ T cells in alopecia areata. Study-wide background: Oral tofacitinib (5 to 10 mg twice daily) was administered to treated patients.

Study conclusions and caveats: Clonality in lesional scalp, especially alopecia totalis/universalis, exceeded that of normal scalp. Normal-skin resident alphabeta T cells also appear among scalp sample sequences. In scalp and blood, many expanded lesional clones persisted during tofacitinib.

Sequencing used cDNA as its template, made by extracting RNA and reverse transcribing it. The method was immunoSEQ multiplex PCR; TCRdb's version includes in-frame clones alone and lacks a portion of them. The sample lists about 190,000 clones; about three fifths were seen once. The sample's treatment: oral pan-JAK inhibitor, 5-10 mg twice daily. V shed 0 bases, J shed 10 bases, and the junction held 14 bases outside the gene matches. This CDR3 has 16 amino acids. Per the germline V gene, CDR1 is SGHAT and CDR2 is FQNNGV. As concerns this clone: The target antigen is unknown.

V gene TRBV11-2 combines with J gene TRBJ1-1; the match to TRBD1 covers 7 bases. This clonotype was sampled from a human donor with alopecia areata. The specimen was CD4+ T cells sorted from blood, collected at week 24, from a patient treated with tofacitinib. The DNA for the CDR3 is TGTGCCAGCAGCTTAGAATTTGGGAGGGCAGGGGGACGAGCTTTCTTT. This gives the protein CASSLEFGRAGGRAFF. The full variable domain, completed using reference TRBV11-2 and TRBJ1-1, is EAGVAQSPRYKIIEKRQSVAFWCNPISGHATLYWYQQILGQGPKLLIQFQNNGVVDDSQLPKDRFSAERLKGVDSTLKIQPAKLEDSAVYLCASSLEFGRAGGRAFFGQGTRLTVV.